This T cell receptor (beta chain) came from a study of early T cells in non-severe SARS-CoV-2 infection (dated by TCRdb to the early 2020s). For context, the study as a whole: Bulk RNA from unsorted whole blood was used for TCR sequencing, so alpha and beta chains could not be paired.

This was a case-control study nested in a cohort of healthcare workers in London, UK, who had nasopharyngeal swab PCR tests and blood samples taken every week. Healthcare workers were recruited between 23 and 31 March 2020, during the week of the UK lockdown, and were followed weekly for up to about 16 weeks. In this sample, this clonotype turned up many times. The specificity of this receptor is unknown. Base qualities are not recorded, but no much larger clone differs from it by a single base. Library creation used 5' RACE. The sequencing machine was a NextSeq 500. The TCR library protocol attached unique molecular identifiers to individual cDNA molecules to correct for sequencing error and PCR bias. Both TCR alpha and beta chains were sequenced, and tight co-correlation was observed between alpha and beta sequence abundances in each sample. Turning to the authors' computational methods: Decombinator V4 was used to perform V gene, J gene and CDR3 annotation of TCR sequences. Expanded TCRs were defined as changing significantly between any two time points under a Poisson model with p below 0.0001. TCR abundances were normalised to the total number of TCRs sequenced per sample and expressed as counts per million. MAIT TCRs were defined by TRAV1-2 paired with TRAJ12, TRAJ20 or TRAJ33, and iNKT TCRs by TRAV10 paired with TRAJ18. VDJdb, accessed on 1 November 2021, was searched for TCRs annotated for CMV, EBV and SARS-CoV-2, and TCRs annotated for more than one antigen were excluded. Through fastp at Q25 and MiXCR, TCRdb rebuilt clones from the public reads, retaining in-frame beta chains. CDR3 protein sequences are deduplicated, and each keeps its most common genes and DNA. For this entry, the V and J calls and clone size follow TCRdb and not the study's own pipeline. The sample table shows around 45,000 distinct CDR3 sequences, and nearly 7.5% are seen once. The ten largest clones represent around 7.9% of the sample.

Relative to germline, V is 3 bases shorter and J is 5 bases shorter, with 12 bases between their ends. From the germline V gene (reference sequence), CDR1 is MNHEY and CDR2 is SMNVEV. Its CDR3 holds 14 amino acids, cysteine through phenylalanine. Only the CDR3 portion is preserved as DNA: 42 bases, with reading frame beginning at the first base. The paper as a whole reports these results and caveats: VDJdb matching was skewed toward anti-spike CD8 responses and likely underestimated virus-specific expansions, missing private and CD4 specificities.

The sample taken for sequencing was whole blood. This receptor was identified in an adult who was a healthcare worker with PCR-confirmed SARS-CoV-2 infection or an uninfected control (not recorded which). The V and J segments used are TRBV27 and TRBJ2-3; too little of a D gene remains to name it. The nucleotide sequence reads TGTGCCAGCAGTTTCAGCCCCAAGGGAGATACGCAGTATTTT. It specifies CASSFSPKGDTQYF.